A single sample is the source of the 29 T cell receptor beta chains below, sequenced in a study of cytomegalovirus exposure and HLA in healthy donors. The PCR contained 60 Vbeta and 13 Jbeta primers. The repertoire was sequenced with immunoSEQ multiplex PCR; TCRdb's copy has only in-frame clones and lacks some. The sample includes 95,000 to 100,000 clones, approximately 75% of them seen just once. Source material: PBMCs. Receptors originate from a woman between 35 and 50 years old in good health and CMV-seronegative.

The rearrangement links TRBV4-3 to TRBJ1-2; no definite D call. CDR3 length: 15 amino acids. Germline CDR1 and CDR2: LGHNA and YSLEER. V lost 0 bases and J 4 bases, leaving 12 bases between the germline ends. CDR3 region: CASSQDLSNSYGYTF. The CDR3 DNA is TGCGCCAGCAGCCAAGATCTTAGTAATTCCTATGGCTACACCTTC.

Comments on this clone: One end of the junction is discordant with germline, which a read error may explain. Other nucleotide sequences in the sample specify the same CDR3. The chain has TRBV30 and TRBJ1-6; D gene uncertain. Germline V gives CDR1 GTSNPN, CDR2 SVGIG (reference sequence). This CDR3 spans 14 amino acids. Written as DNA, the CDR3 is TGTGCCTGGAGTCCGCCCGAGTATAATTCCCCCCTCCACTTT. Protein: CAWSPPEYNSPLHF.

The chain joins TRBV10-3 to TRBJ2-1; 8 bases are a match to TRBD2. V was pared by 6 bases and J by 5 bases, with 9 bases of the junction left unmatched. The CDR3 covers 15 residues. Germline V gene data show CDR1 as ENHRY and CDR2 as SYGVKD. CDR3 residues: CAISTSGGGNNEQFF. DNA for the CDR3: TGTGCCATCAGCACCTCGGGGGGGGGCAACAATGAGCAGTTCTTC.

V is TRBV5-5 and J is TRBJ2-1; the D is unclear. Germline loops: CDR1 SGHKS, CDR2 YYEKEE (reference sequence). The CDR3 loop spans 14 amino acids. Trimming cost V 3 bases and J 0 bases, with 7 bases left between them. The CDR3 loop is CASSSSSSYNEQFF. The CDR3 nucleotides read TGTGCCAGCAGCTCAAGTAGCTCCTACAATGAGCAGTTCTTC.

The rearrangement uses TRBV5-8 and TRBJ2-5, with 7 bases that match TRBD1. CDR3 size: 14 residues. Trimming removed 0 bases from V and 4 bases from J; junction bases left unmatched: 3. Germline V CDR1 and CDR2: SGHTS, YDEGEE. For the CDR3, the DNA is TGTGCCAGCAGCTTGGACAGGGGTTCAGAGACCCAGTACTTC. Translated, it gives CASSLDRGSETQYF.

This chain links TRBV5-8 with TRBJ1-2; TRBD1 matches 7 bases. The CDR3 loop spans 15 amino acids. The V gene end was trimmed by 2 bases and the J gene end by 2 bases; junction bases not matched to a gene: 6. Germline V gene lookup returns CDR1 SGHTS and CDR2 YDEGEE. CDR3 DNA: TGTGCCAGCAGCTTCCGGGACAGTCCGAACTATGGCTACACCTTC. The encoded protein is CASSFRDSPNYGYTF.

The genes are TRBV18 and TRBJ2-1, with 13 bases lining up with TRBD2. The CDR3 is 17 amino acids. V was clipped by 0 bases and J by 8 bases; unmatched bases: 7. CDR1 and CDR2 from the germline V gene are KGHSH and LQKENI. CDR3 nucleotide sequence: TGTGCCAGCTCACCACCGGGACTAGCGGGATTAGTCGATGAGCAGTTCTTC. It codes for CASSPPGLAGLVDEQFF. The whole variable domain, remainder taken from reference TRBV18 and TRBJ2-1, is NAGVMQNPRHLVRRRGQEARLRCSPMKGHSHVYWYRQLPEEGLKFMVYLQKENIIDESGMPKERFSAEFPKEGPSILRIQQVVRGDSAAYFCASSPPGLAGLVDEQFFGPGTRLTVL.

The gene calls are TRBV5-1 and TRBJ2-3; 14 bases map to TRBD2. With V trimmed by 0 bases and J by 2 bases, 5 bases remained unmatched. This CDR3 contains 18 residues. The germline CDR1 and CDR2 sequences are SGHRS and YFSETQ. CDR3 sequence reads: CASSLARGLAGATDTQYF. The CDR3 coding sequence is TGCGCCAGCAGCTTGGCCAGGGGACTAGCGGGAGCCACAGATACGCAGTATTTT. The full variable domain, completed using reference TRBV5-1 and TRBJ2-3, is KAGVTQTPRYLIKTRGQQVTLSCSPISGHRSVSWYQQTPGQGLQFLFEYFSETQRNKGNFPGRFSGRQFSNSRSEMNVSTLELGDSALYLCASSLARGLAGATDTQYFGPGTRLTVL.

This clone was detected once. The chain carries TRBV6-1 and TRBJ2-5; 8 bases map to TRBD1. Unmatched junction bases numbered 8, after V lost 6 bases and J lost 5 bases. The length of the CDR3 is 14 residues. Per the germline V gene, CDR1 is MNHNS and CDR2 is SASEGT. The CDR3 is CASRGQAVQETQYF. The CDR3 coding sequence is TGTGCCAGCAGGGGACAGGCCGTTCAGGAGACCCAGTACTTC.

The chain carries TRBV5-8 and TRBJ2-5, with 9 bases that match TRBD1. The CDR3 is made up of 16 amino acids. Germline values: CDR1 SGHTS, CDR2 YDEGEE. V dropped 3 bases and J dropped 1; count of bases not matched to a gene: 7. The CDR3 DNA reads TGTGCCAGCAGCTCGGGACAGGGAAGTTTCCAAGAGACCCAGTACTTC. The encoded protein is CASSSGQGSFQETQYF.

This clone was detected a few times. The chain combines TRBV6-5 with TRBJ2-7, with 9 nucleotides matching TRBD2. CDR3 length: 14 amino acids. Germline V gene data show CDR1 as MNHEY and CDR2 as SVGAGI. The junction had 8 bases not matched to a gene; V was cut back by 6 bases and J by 5 bases. In DNA form, the CDR3 reads TGTGCCAGCAGGCCAGTTAGCGGGAGCCACGAGCAGTACTTC. Protein product: CASRPVSGSHEQYF.

The chain joins TRBV11-2 to TRBJ2-5; D gene unclear. The J call may not be correct, given that the DNA end is closer to TRBJ2-7. From germline, CDR1 is SGHAT and CDR2 FQNNGV. The CDR3 has 14 residues. The CDR3: CASSLERSSYEQYF. In DNA, the CDR3 is TGTGCCAGCAGCTTAGAACGTAGCTCCTACGAGCAGTACTTC.

This clone was picked up one time. The chain employs TRBV7-9 and TRBJ2-2; D is undetermined. V was clipped by 5 bases and J by 4 bases, with 5 bases between them. Germline lookup yields CDR1 SEHNR and CDR2 FQNEAQ (reference sequence). CDR3 length: 12 amino acids. The CDR3 is CASSPVTGELFF. CDR3 nucleotides: TGTGCCAGCAGCCCCGTCACCGGGGAGCTGTTTTTT.

The chain links TRBV30 to TRBJ1-2, with D perhaps TRBD1 (5 bases). Germline V gene data show CDR1 as GTSNPN and CDR2 as SVGIG (reference sequence). The CDR3 runs to 14 residues. V shed 1 base and J shed 7 bases, with 16 bases lying between them. The CDR3: CAWSANSDQGGYTF. The CDR3 coding sequence is TGTGCCTGGAGTGCGAACAGCGACCAGGGTGGCTACACCTTC.

This clone was picked up a small number of times. This chain links TRBV6-6 with TRBJ1-5; D possibly corresponds to TRBD1 (6 bases). This CDR3 is built from 14 residues. The V gene's germline CDR1 is MNHNY and CDR2 SVGAGI (reference sequence). The germline V and J ends were trimmed by 2 bases and 7 bases, with 12 bases remaining between them. The CDR3 nucleotides are TGTGCCAGCAGTTACGACAGGCGTCAACAGCCCCAGCATTTT. This sequence encodes CASSYDRRQQPQHF.

This clone was counted only a few times. This sequence joins TRBV5-8 and TRBJ1-1; D is ambiguous. The germline CDR1 and CDR2 sequences are SGHTS and YDEGEE. Trimming pared 1 base from V and 1 base from J, leaving 2 bases between. The CDR3 sequence is 12 residues long. The CDR3 sequence: CASSLRNTEAFF. The CDR3, as DNA: TGTGCCAGCAGCTTGCGGAACACTGAAGCTTTCTTT.

The chain recombines TRBV28 with TRBJ1-5; 11 positions match TRBD1. V was clipped by 6 bases and J by 6 bases; unmatched bases: 4. The CDR3 sequence is 14 residues long. CDR1 and CDR2 from the germline V gene are MDHEN and SYDVKM. CDR3: CASRGQGASQPQHF. CDR3 sequence (DNA): TGTGCCAGCAGAGGACAGGGGGCGTCTCAGCCCCAGCATTTT.

The V call is TRBV7-3, the J call TRBJ2-1, with 13 bases matching TRBD2. Germline trimming cut 3 bases from V and 6 bases from J; bases unmatched to any gene: 5. This CDR3 has 16 amino acids. Germline V gene lookup returns CDR1 SGHTA and CDR2 FQGTGA. CDR3 bases: TGTGCCAGCAGCTTGGGTACTAGCGGGGGGGCCAATGAGCAGTTCTTC. Translating gives CASSLGTSGGANEQFF.

The chain employs TRBV5-8 and TRBJ2-1; 9 bases align to TRBD2. The CDR3 loop spans 16 amino acids. Germline assignment: CDR1 SGHTS and CDR2 YDEGEE. The V segment lost 3 bases and the J segment 3 bases; nucleotides outside the gene matches: 7. The CDR3 DNA reads TGTGCCAGCAGCTCCCTACTAGCGGGCCTCTACAATGAGCAGTTCTTC. Residues: CASSSLLAGLYNEQFF.

The chain combines TRBV9 with TRBJ1-3, with D possibly TRBD1 on 6 matching bases. Trimming took off 4 bases at V and 3 bases at J, with 14 bases between the two ends. There are 15 residues in the CDR3. Per the germline V gene, CDR1 is SGDLS and CDR2 is YYNGEE. The CDR3 reads CASSIGTTLGNTIYF. In DNA, the CDR3 is TGTGCCAGCAGCATAGGGACAACCCTTGGAAACACCATATATTTT.

This chain links TRBV5-1 with TRBJ2-1, with 7 bases lining up with TRBD2. The V segment lost 0 bases and the J segment 5 bases; nucleotides outside the gene matches: 2. CDR1 SGHRS and CDR2 YFSETQ come from the germline V gene. There are 14 residues in the CDR3. CDR3 protein: CASSLGTSDNEQFF. The CDR3 nucleotides are TGCGCCAGCAGCTTGGGCACTAGCGACAATGAGCAGTTCTTC.

The chain links TRBV7-8 to TRBJ1-1, with 9 bases fitting TRBD1. The CDR3 sequence is 12 residues long. Germline CDR1 and CDR2: SGHVS and FQNEAQ. V lost 0 bases to trimming and J lost 10 bases; unmatched junction nucleotides: 0. The CDR3 bases are TGTGCCAGCAGCTTAGCGACAGGGGGAGCTTTCTTT. It encodes CASSLATGGAFF. The full variable domain, completed using reference TRBV7-8 and TRBJ1-1, is GAGVSQSPRYKVAKRGQDVALRCDPISGHVSLFWYQQALGQGPEFLTYFQNEAQLDKSGLPSDRFFAERPEGSVSTLKIQRTQQEDSAVYLCASSLATGGAFFGQGTRLTVV.

The V gene is TRBV23-1, the J gene TRBJ1-2; 7 positions agree with TRBD1. TRBV23-1 is an ORF, and what it does is uncertain. This CDR3 spans 11 amino acids. J was trimmed by 7 bases and V by 6 bases; bases with no gene match: 2. The CDR3 here is CASRQGFGYTF. CDR3 nucleotides: TGCGCCAGCAGACAGGGGTTTGGCTACACCTTC.

The chain joins TRBV7-2 to TRBJ2-7, with D perhaps TRBD1 (5 bases). V shed 5 bases and J shed 7 bases, with 12 bases lying between them. CDR1 and CDR2 from the germline V gene are SGHTA and FQGNSA. CDR3 length: 12 residues. The CDR3 bases are TGTGCCAGCAGCGACGACAGAGAAGAGCAGTACTTC. It specifies CASSDDREEQYF.

The V gene is TRBV4-1, the J gene TRBJ2-7, with a possible D match to TRBD2 (5 bases). Germline lookup yields CDR1 MGHRA and CDR2 YSYEKL. V lost 0 bases to trimming and J lost 6 bases, with 15 bases between them. This CDR3 region has 15 residues. CDR3 bases: TGCGCCAGCAGCCAAGAAGCACGGGGTGGTCGCGAGCAGTACTTC. Protein: CASSQEARGGREQYF.

The rearrangement links TRBV9 to TRBJ2-3; possibly TRBD2 for D (5 bases). Per the germline V gene, CDR1 is SGDLS and CDR2 is YYNGEE. With 0 bases removed from V and 3 bases from J, the gap between germline ends came to 14 bases. This CDR3 is built from 16 residues. The chain's CDR3 is CASSVAGSVGTDTQYF. CDR3 coding DNA: TGTGCCAGCAGCGTAGCCGGTAGCGTGGGTACAGATACGCAGTATTTT. Combining the CDR3 with reference TRBV9 and TRBJ2-3 gives the whole variable domain DSGVTQTPKHLITATGQRVTLRCSPRSGDLSVYWYQQSLDQGLQFLIQYYNGEERAKGNILERFSAQQFPDLHSELNLSSLELGDSALYFCASSVAGSVGTDTQYFGPGTRLTVL.

This chain uses TRBV5-6 with TRBJ1-4; 9 bases are a match to TRBD1. The CDR3 covers 16 residues. With V trimmed by 1 base and J by 10 bases, 11 bases remained unmatched. Germline values: CDR1 SGHDT, CDR2 YYEEEE. CDR3 in amino acids: CASSLYSTGGLGKLFF. The CDR3 bases are TGTGCCAGCAGCTTGTATAGCACAGGGGGCTTAGGAAAACTGTTTTTT. Full variable domain (outside the CDR3, taken from reference TRBV5-6 and TRBJ1-4): DAGVTQSPTHLIKTRGQQVTLRCSPKSGHDTVSWYQQALGQGPQFIFQYYEEEERQRGNFPDRFSGHQFPNYSSELNVNALLLGDSALYLCASSLYSTGGLGKLFFGSGTQLSVL.

The chain carries TRBV5-1 and TRBJ1-3, with a possible D match to TRBD1 (6 bases). The CDR3 is 15 residues long. CDR1 and CDR2 (germline): SGHRS, YFSETQ. The V gene lost 4 bases and the J gene lost 7 bases, with 18 bases spanning the gap. The chain's CDR3 is CASSEGTPAWNTIYF. CDR3 bases: TGCGCCAGCAGCGAAGGGACACCTGCATGGAACACCATATATTTT.

This chain uses TRBV4-3 with TRBJ1-2, with D perhaps TRBD1 (6 bases). The CDR3 runs to 13 residues. Between the trimmed V and J ends, which lost 5 bases and 4 bases, there was a span of 11 bases. Germline V gene lookup returns CDR1 LGHNA and CDR2 YSLEER. CDR3 DNA sequence: TGCGCCAGCAGCAGCGGGGGCGTCTATGGCTACACCTTC. Protein: CASSSGGVYGYTF.